Listed below are T cell receptor beta chains from one sample, sequenced in a study of identical twins. TCRdb re-derived calls from the 5' RACE reads in MiXCR, one entry per CDR3 protein. In the table there are some 1,700,000 distinct CDR3 sequences, more than 30% of which are singletons. Sequenced: cord blood. The receptors originated from a newborn girl in good health. Each CDR3 is given with its conserved first and last residue. The order of the fields is J gene, D gene, V gene, clone size, CDR3 DNA, CDR3 protein. D genes are given only for firm matches. The listing skips clone size in some rows; elsewhere it reads once, few, many or a size class.

>TRBJ2-3|.|TRBV5-1|few
TGCGCCAGCAGCTTGCGCACCCCTTCCCCGGTAGATACGCAGTATTTT
CASSLRTPSPVDTQYF
>TRBJ2-3|TRBD2|TRBV11-2|many
TGTGCCAGCAGCCGGACTAGCGGGTCTAGCACAGATACGCAGTATTTT
CASSRTSGSSTDTQYF
>TRBJ2-1|TRBD2|TRBV5-1|.
TGCGCCAGCAGCTTGTTGACACAAAGCGGGAGGGCGTTGGGGAATGAGCAGTTCTTC
CASSLLTQSGRALGNEQFF
>TRBJ2-7|TRBD2|TRBV5-1|many
TGCGCCAGTAAACTTCGGACTAGCGATGGCGAGCAGTACTTC
CASKLRTSDGEQYF
>TRBJ2-6|TRBD2|TRBV3-1|.
TGTGCCAGCAGCCAAACTAGCGGGGAAAGCTCTGGGGCCAACGTCCTGACTTTC
CASSQTSGESSGANVLTF
>TRBJ1-2|.|TRBV5-6|.
TGTGCCAGCAGCTTGTCGGGCAGGGAGAGAAATGGCTACACCTTC
CASSLSGRERNGYTF
>TRBJ1-2|.|TRBV29-1|many
TGCAGCGTTGCCCCACGGAACTATGGCTACACCTTC
CSVAPRNYGYTF
>TRBJ2-3|TRBD2|TRBV2|few
TGTGCCAGCAGTGAGCGGGGGGACTTGCGGTATTTT
CASSERGDLRYF
>TRBJ2-7|.|TRBV7-2|few
TGTGCCAGCAGCTTAAAAGACGGGGGCTACGAGCAGTACTTC
CASSLKDGGYEQYF
>TRBJ2-2|TRBD2|TRBV20-1|.
TGCAGTGCTAGAGATCGCGGGGGGTCCGGGGAGCTGTTTTTT
CSARDRGGSGELFF
>TRBJ1-2|TRBD1|TRBV27|.
TGTGCCAGCAGACAGGGGCTGGATGGCTACACCTTC
CASRQGLDGYTF